This TCR beta chain was recorded in a study of cytomegalovirus exposure and HLA in healthy donors. Points from the study as a whole: Subsequent analysis of the roughly 120 validation repertoires found a tendency for first-cohort TCR clusters to co-occur. The investigators catalogued 164 TCR beta chains as cytomegalovirus-associated. Despite most TCR sequences being rare, some public TCRs occurred in many donors. Reports showed the classifier diagnosing cytomegalovirus status with high specificity and sensitivity.

This clone was picked up a small number of times. Its antigen is still unknown. CDR3 size: 14 residues. Germline assignment: CDR1 SGHRS and CDR2 YFSETQ. V dropped 4 bases and J dropped 5 bases, with 15 bases sitting between them. The repertoire was sequenced with immunoSEQ multiplex PCR; TCRdb's copy has only in-frame clones and lacks some. The sample contains 250,000 or so clones, about 88% of which appear only once. The sample was PBMCs. This clonotype was obtained from a man aged 18 to 35 in good health and CMV-seropositive. The chain couples TRBV5-1 to TRBJ2-5, with D perhaps matching TRBD1 or TRBD2 (5 bases each). The CDR3 sequence: CASSRWGTGETQYF. CDR3 nucleotides: TGCGCCAGCAGCCGCTGGGGGACCGGGGAGACCCAGTACTTC.